This entry is about one T cell receptor (beta chain). The data belong to a study of T cells after yellow fever vaccination. CDR3 size: 15 residues. V gave up 5 bases and J gave up 7 bases; unmatched junction bases: 9. Germline CDR1 reads SGHTA; CDR2 reads FQGNSA. TCRdb used MiXCR to reprocess the 5' RACE reads, holding one entry per CDR3 protein. The data contain under 300,000 distinct CDR3 sequences, roughly 6.3% of them seen just once; the ten biggest clones take up 0.8% to 1.2%. The receptor comes from a man aged 25 to 40 who received the YFV17D yellow fever vaccine. The source was CD4+ T cells sorted from PBMCs, collected on the day of the yellow fever booster vaccination. The chain joins TRBV7-2 to TRBJ1-5, with 9 bases matching TRBD1. CDR3 region: CASSGEGQGWQPQHF. The CDR3 nucleotides read TGTGCCAGCAGCGGGGAGGGACAGGGTTGGCAGCCCCAGCATTTT.